The TCR beta chain described here comes from a study of tumor-infiltrating lymphocytes in oesophageal squamous cell carcinoma. From the PCR reads, TCRdb called clonotypes with MiXCR, one entry per CDR3 protein. The top ten hold under 35% of the sample, which has about 16,000 distinct CDR3 sequences, 40% to 55% seen once. This clonotype has just a few counts. Sequencing was performed on esophageal tumor tissue. This sequence originates from a male donor with esophageal squamous cell carcinoma.

CDR3 DNA sequence: TGTGCCAGCCGATTCCCCGCCCAGTACTTC. Translation gives CASRFPAQYF. The chain uses TRBV7-6 and TRBJ2-5; D is unclear. Germline values: CDR1 SGHVS, CDR2 FNYEAQ. The V end lost 8 bases, the J end lost 9 bases, and 10 bases lay between the germline ends. This CDR3 has 10 residues.